This T cell receptor beta chain was documented in a study of cytotoxic CD8 clonotypes in ibrutinib-treated CLL. Study details: Of the patients, about a dozen were relapsed/refractory, roughly 15 treatment-naive and 17 to 18 IGHV unmutated. Recorded responses included about 25 partial and 2 complete; following median roughly 68 months, approximately 15 stayed remitted and about 12 progressed.

Study observations and caveats: Clonality (at baseline) was higher than in age-matched healthy donors and tracked circulating CD8+ T-cell counts.

Turning to this clone: Its antigen is unknown.

Assay: immunoSEQ multiplex PCR; the TCRdb copy retains only in-frame clones and omits some. The table records around 330,000 clones, roughly 70% of them present only once. V lost 7 bases and J 6 bases, leaving 16 bases between the germline ends. This CDR3 contains 13 residues. Per germline, CDR1 MNHEY and CDR2 SVGAGI. The clonotype comes from a human donor with chronic lymphocytic leukemia. Sequencing used PBMCs, obtained after 36 months of ibrutinib treatment. The chain carries TRBV6-5 and TRBJ2-7, with a possible D match to TRBD1 (6 bases). CDR3 loop: CASIGQGWTEQYF. CDR3 sequence (DNA): TGTGCCAGCATAGGGCAGGGGTGGACCGAGCAGTACTTC.